This TCR beta chain was recovered during a study of cytomegalovirus exposure and HLA in healthy donors. Study-level results: The likely explanation for a cluster of highly shared sequence variants was sequencing artifact. Owing to their indistinguishability, certain V segments, notably TRBV6-2 and TRBV6-3, were excluded. Immune exposure information comprised only CMV serostatus.

Amplification used 60 Vbeta primers and 13 Jbeta primers. Data came from immunoSEQ multiplex PCR; TCRdb stores just in-frame clones and leaves some out. Found here are around 210,000 clones, around 79% of them singletons; the top ten hold 0.35% to 0.5%. This CDR3 has 14 residues. Germline V CDR1 and CDR2: SGDLS, YYNGEE. With V trimmed by 3 bases and J by 6 bases, 9 bases remained unmatched. Notes on this clone: The target antigen is unknown.

The sample consisted of PBMCs. This sequence was found in a male donor in good health and CMV-seropositive. The rearrangement links TRBV9 to TRBJ2-7, with 7 bases aligning to TRBD1. CDR3 coding DNA: TGTGCCAGCAGCGAAAGACAGGGTCGAGGCGAGCAGTACTTC. It translates to CASSERQGRGEQYF.